This TCR beta chain was documented in a study of blood T cell repertoires in COVID-19. Trimming shortened V by 3 bases and J by 5 bases, and 10 bases separated the two germline ends. CDR1 and CDR2 (germline): KGHSH, LQKENI. This CDR3 comprises 13 residues. Authors' data handling: Researchers report that nucleated cell counts were estimated from reference gene primer amplification. Measured with immunoSEQ multiplex PCR; TCRdb has only the in-frame clones, and not every one. The DNA gave D and trimming, while V, J and clone size come from that table. Among 300,000 to 400,000 clones listed, roughly 91% were seen once.

The chain employs TRBV18 and TRBJ1-1; D not resolved. Input material: PBMCs or T cells enriched from blood (not recorded which). The TCR comes from a young woman who had recovered from COVID-19. The CDR3 DNA follows: TGTGCCAGCTCACCGGCGGTCGGTACTGAAGCTTTCTTT. Translating gives CASSPAVGTEAFF.